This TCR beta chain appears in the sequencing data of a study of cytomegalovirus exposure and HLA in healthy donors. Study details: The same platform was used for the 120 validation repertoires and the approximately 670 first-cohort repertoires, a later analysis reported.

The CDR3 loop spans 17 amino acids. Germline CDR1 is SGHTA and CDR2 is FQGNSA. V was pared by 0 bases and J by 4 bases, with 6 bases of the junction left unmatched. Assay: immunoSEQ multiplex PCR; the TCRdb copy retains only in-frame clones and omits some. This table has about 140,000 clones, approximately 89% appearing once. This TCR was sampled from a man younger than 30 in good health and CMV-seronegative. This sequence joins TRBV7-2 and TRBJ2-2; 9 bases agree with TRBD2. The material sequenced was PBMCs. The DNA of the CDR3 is TGTGCCAGCAGCTTAGCCCCTAGCGGGAAGGGCACCGGGGAGCTGTTTTTT. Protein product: CASSLAPSGKGTGELFF.